This T cell receptor (beta chain) was captured by sequencing in a study of blood T cell repertoires in COVID-19. Using immunoSEQ multiplex PCR, the repertoire was profiled, and TCRdb retains in-frame clones only, with some absent. The sample carries about 300,000 clones, around 85% recorded once. V was cut by 4 bases and J by 3 bases, with 10 bases left in between. This CDR3 region has 14 residues. From germline, CDR1 is SGHNT and CDR2 YYREEE (reference sequence). This TCR came from a human donor with COVID-19, enrolled during active disease. The donor label of this sample is uncertain. V usage is TRBV5-4 and J usage is TRBJ2-2; TRBD1 is a possible D gene (5 bases). The sequencing input was peripheral blood. The CDR3: CASSQIRDTGELFF. In nucleotides, the CDR3 is TGTGCCAGCAGCCAAATCAGGGACACCGGGGAGCTGTTTTTT.